Following are 31 T cell receptor beta chains from one sample sequenced in a study of T cells in localized non-small cell lung cancer. Sequencing was performed with immunoSEQ multiplex PCR; in TCRdb, only in-frame clones are kept and a portion is missing. The sample lists 45,000 to 60,000 clones, approximately 80% seen once, with less than 20% in the top ten. Source: peripheral blood, taken before any cancer treatment. The receptors shown here come from a female donor older than 55 with stage II squamous cell lung carcinoma.

The gene calls are TRBV5-4 and TRBJ2-5, with 7 bases lining up with TRBD2. Trimming removed 10 bases from V and 1 base from J; junction bases left unmatched: 10. This CDR3 is 14 amino acids long. Germline loops: CDR1 SGHNT, CDR2 YYREEE (reference sequence). CDR3 loop: CALGREVPQETQYF. CDR3 nucleotide sequence: TGTGCCCTGGGGAGGGAGGTCCCCCAAGAGACCCAGTACTTC.

This chain connects TRBV19 to TRBJ2-3; 9 positions match TRBD2. The V gene's germline CDR1 is LNHDA and CDR2 SQIVND (reference sequence). The CDR3 sequence is 15 residues long. After removal of 3 bases from V and 2 bases from J, the junction contained 3 bases not matched to a gene. The CDR3: CASSIRGGATDTQYF. The CDR3 nucleotides are TGTGCCAGTAGTATCCGCGGGGGGGCCACAGATACGCAGTATTTT.

This clone was seen a handful of times. The rearrangement uses TRBV19 and TRBJ1-2; 10 nucleotides agree with TRBD1. The junction had 6 bases not matched to a gene; V was cut back by 9 bases and J by 5 bases. This CDR3 has 13 amino acids. Germline loops: CDR1 LNHDA, CDR2 SQIVND (reference sequence). CDR3 residues: CASIRDRGYGYTF. The CDR3 DNA is TGTGCCAGCATCCGGGACAGGGGTTATGGCTACACCTTC.

V is TRBV7-2 and J is TRBJ1-3, with a tentative D call TRBD1 (5 bases). With 3 bases removed from V and 0 bases from J, the gap between germline ends came to 9 bases. Germline CDR1 and CDR2: SGHTA and FQGNSA. The CDR3 is made up of 15 amino acids. CDR3 sequence (DNA): TGTGCCAGCAGCTTGTACGGACACTCTGGAAACACCATATATTTT. This translates into CASSLYGHSGNTIYF. Based on the CDR3 plus reference TRBV7-2 and TRBJ1-3, the full variable domain is GAGVSQSPSNKVTEKGKDVELRCDPISGHTALYWYRQSLGQGLEFLIYFQGNSAPDKSGLPSDRFSAERTGGSVSTLTIQRTQQEDSAVYLCASSLYGHSGNTIYFGEGSWLTVV.

This chain links TRBV10-1 with TRBJ2-3; D may be TRBD2 (5 bases). V shed 2 bases and J shed 2 bases, with 11 bases lying between them. This CDR3 is 15 amino acids long. Per the germline V gene, CDR1 is WNHNN and CDR2 is SYGVQD (reference sequence). In DNA, the CDR3 is TGCGCCAGCAGTGAGAGCGGCGACCCCACAGATACGCAGTATTTT. Protein: CASSESGDPTDTQYF.

V usage is TRBV5-1 and J usage is TRBJ1-4; D call uncertain. This CDR3 has 14 amino acids. Germline V CDR1 and CDR2: SGHRS, YFSETQ. The V end lost 3 bases, the J end lost 0 bases, and 6 bases lay between the germline ends. The chain's CDR3 is CASSYSATNEKLFF. The DNA of the CDR3 is TGCGCCAGCAGCTACTCTGCAACTAATGAAAAACTGTTTTTT.

The genes are TRBV6-6 and TRBJ2-3; TRBD1 might be the D (6 bases). Germline assignment: CDR1 MNHNY and CDR2 SVGAGI (reference sequence). This CDR3 is built from 12 residues. V was clipped by 10 bases and J by 4 bases, with 12 bases between them. CDR3 in DNA: TGTGCCACCCGGGACATCTCAGATACGCAGTATTTT. It codes for CATRDISDTQYF.

This chain connects TRBV13 to TRBJ1-2, with D tentatively TRBD1 (5 bases). The length of the CDR3 is 17 residues. Trimming removed 4 bases at V and 3 bases at J, with 21 bases between. CDR1 is PRHDT and CDR2 is FYEKMQ in the germline V gene (reference sequence). The CDR3 DNA is TGTGCCAGCAGCTCACCCCAGGGATCCCTGCTTTACTATGGCTACACCTTC. Amino acids: CASSSPQGSLLYYGYTF. Looking up the rest from reference TRBV13 and TRBJ1-2 gives the full variable domain: AAGVIQSPRHLIKEKRETATLKCYPIPRHDTVYWYQQGPGQDPQFLISFYEKMQSDKGSIPDRFSAQQFSDYHSELNMSSLELGDSALYFCASSSPQGSLLYYGYTFGSGTRLTVV.

The J gene is TRBJ1-3, the V gene TRBV6-5; TRBD1 aligns across 7 bases. From germline, CDR1 is MNHEY and CDR2 SVGAGI. The length of the CDR3 is 15 residues. V lost 4 bases to trimming and J lost 0 bases; unmatched junction nucleotides: 3. CDR3 region: CASSLGQYSGNTIYF. The CDR3 DNA reads as TGTGCCAGCAGTTTGGGACAGTACTCTGGAAACACCATATATTTT.

This clone was found once. The chain uses TRBV19 and TRBJ2-1, with D possibly matching TRBD1 (6 bases). CDR1 is LNHDA and CDR2 is SQIVND in the germline V gene (reference sequence). This CDR3 has 15 residues. Trimming cost V 5 bases and J 4 bases, with 15 bases left between them. The CDR3 bases are TGTGCCAGTAGTTTCTCTAGGGGGTCGTACAATGAGCAGTTCTTC. Amino acid sequence: CASSFSRGSYNEQFF.

The V and J genes are TRBV7-9 and TRBJ2-5, with TRBD2 identical over 8 bases. The germline V gene has CDR1 SEHNR and CDR2 FQNEAQ (reference sequence). The V segment lost 5 bases and the J segment 5 bases; nucleotides outside the gene matches: 7. The CDR3 has 14 residues. CDR3 nucleotides: TGTGCCAGCAGCGCGGGGGGTCAGCAGGAGACCCAGTACTTC. Protein sequence: CASSAGGQQETQYF.

V gene TRBV7-9 combines with J gene TRBJ2-3; TRBD2 is a possible D gene (5 bases). Trimming took off 3 bases at V and 2 bases at J, with 12 bases between the two ends. This CDR3 is built from 15 residues. The germline CDR1 and CDR2 sequences are SEHNR and FQNEAQ (reference sequence). The CDR3 DNA follows: TGTGCCAGCAGCTTTATCGGAGCGGTCACAGATACGCAGTATTTT. This sequence encodes CASSFIGAVTDTQYF.

This rearrangement joins TRBV29-1 to TRBJ1-1; D perhaps matches TRBD1 (5 bases). There are 13 residues in the CDR3. In germline, CDR1 is SQVTM, CDR2 ANQGSEA. Trimming cost V 0 bases and J 6 bases, with 11 bases left between them. As DNA, the CDR3 is TGCAGCGTTGAAGATCAGAGGGGAGCTGAAGCTTTCTTT. Its translation: CSVEDQRGAEAFF.

The J gene is TRBJ1-1, the V gene TRBV14, with D maybe TRBD1 (5 bases). The CDR3 runs 14 residues. In germline, CDR1 is SGHDN, CDR2 FVKESK. V was clipped by 2 bases and J by 4 bases, with 11 bases between them. The CDR3 DNA sequence: TGTGCCAGCAGCCAACTGGGGGGTGGCACTGAAGCTTTCTTT. It translates to CASSQLGGGTEAFF. Full variable domain (remainder filled in from reference TRBV14 and TRBJ1-1): EAGVTQFPSHSVIEKGQTVTLRCDPISGHDNLYWYRRVMGKEIKFLLHFVKESKQDESGMPNNRFLAERTGGTYSTLKVQPAELEDSGVYFCASSQLGGGTEAFFGQGTRLTVV.

This clone is a singleton in its sample. The V gene is TRBV18, the J gene TRBJ2-1, with D possibly being TRBD1 or TRBD2 (5 bases each). The CDR3 has 16 residues. Germline-derived CDR1 and CDR2 are KGHSH and LQKENI. V shed 6 bases and J shed 7 bases, with 22 bases lying between them. CDR3 in amino acids: CASSPAGRVESNEQFF. The CDR3 DNA is TGTGCCAGCTCGCCTGCGGGCAGGGTAGAATCGAATGAGCAGTTCTTC.

The chain joins TRBV5-6 to TRBJ1-2; D perhaps matches TRBD1 (6 bases). Germline CDR1 reads SGHDT; CDR2 reads YYEEEE. This CDR3 spans 13 amino acids. The V and J ends lost 4 bases and 9 bases respectively, with 16 bases between them. CDR3 coding DNA: TGTGCCAGCAGCCCCTCCACCACAGGGAGCTACACCTTC. It codes for CASSPSTTGSYTF.

The chain joins TRBV18 to TRBJ1-2, with D maybe TRBD1 (6 bases). The CDR3 loop spans 14 amino acids. Trimming pared 4 bases from V and 4 bases from J, leaving 13 bases between. Germline lookup yields CDR1 KGHSH and CDR2 LQKENI. The CDR3 protein is CASSLNRDTYGYTF. The CDR3 region has the DNA TGTGCCAGCTCACTAAACCGGGACACCTATGGCTACACCTTC. The complete variable domain, with remaining parts taken from reference TRBV18 and TRBJ1-2, reads NAGVMQNPRHLVRRRGQEARLRCSPMKGHSHVYWYRQLPEEGLKFMVYLQKENIIDESGMPKERFSAEFPKEGPSILRIQQVVRGDSAAYFCASSLNRDTYGYTFGSGTRLTVV.

The J gene is TRBJ1-2, the V gene TRBV30; TRBD1 is a possible D gene (6 bases). Germline CDR1 reads GTSNPN; CDR2 reads SVGIG (reference sequence). The CDR3 covers 14 residues. Trimming removed 3 bases at V and 0 bases at J, with 11 bases between. CDR3 coding DNA: TGTGCCTGGAGAGGACAGCTAGCTAACTATGGCTACACCTTC. This codes for CAWRGQLANYGYTF. Variable domain in full (rest from reference TRBV30 and TRBJ1-2): SQTIHQWPATLVQPVGSPLSLECTVEGTSNPNLYWYRQAAGRGLQLLFYSVGIGQISSEVPQNLSASRPQDRQFILSSKKLLLSDSGFYLCAWRGQLANYGYTFGSGTRLTVV.

The chain couples TRBV27 to TRBJ2-1; D possibly corresponds to TRBD2 (7 bases). The ends were cut back, 6 bases at V and 4 bases at J, with 19 bases in the middle. The CDR3 spans 16 residues. Germline V gene lookup returns CDR1 MNHEY and CDR2 SMNVEV (reference sequence). This CDR3 reads CASRPSRGGRYNEQFF. The CDR3 nucleotides are TGTGCCAGCAGACCCTCGAGGGGGGGGCGATACAATGAGCAGTTCTTC.

The chain carries TRBV5-1 and TRBJ2-7; D is unclear. Trimming shortened V by 4 bases and J by 6 bases, and 14 bases separated the two germline ends. Germline lookup yields CDR1 SGHRS and CDR2 YFSETQ. The CDR3 contains 13 residues. The CDR3 DNA is TGCGCCAGCAGCCAGCCTACGGTCTCCGAGCAGTACTTC. It yields the protein CASSQPTVSEQYF.

This rearrangement joins TRBV4-3 to TRBJ1-2; TRBD1 agrees at 7 bases. With 1 base clipped from V and 4 bases from J, the junction kept 6 bases outside the gene matches. CDR3 length: 15 amino acids. Germline V lookup: CDR1 LGHNA, CDR2 YSLEER. This chain's CDR3 is CASSQGAEGAYGYTF. The CDR3 bases are TGCGCCAGCAGCCAAGGGGCGGAGGGGGCCTATGGCTACACCTTC.

This chain connects TRBV27 to TRBJ1-5, with TRBD1 as a possible D gene (6 bases). V was pared by 2 bases and J by 1 base, with 12 bases between. This CDR3 contains 16 residues. Germline CDR1 is MNHEY and CDR2 is SMNVEV (reference sequence). In nucleotides, the CDR3 is TGTGCCAGCAGTTTACGTTTCGGGACAAGCAATCAGCCCCAGCATTTT. The encoded protein is CASSLRFGTSNQPQHF.

The V gene is TRBV9, the J gene TRBJ2-2; D is ambiguous. Germline CDR1 reads SGDLS; CDR2 reads YYNGEE. CDR3 length: 12 residues. The ends were cut back, 8 bases at V and 4 bases at J, with 9 bases in the middle. As DNA, the CDR3 is TGTGCCAGTTGCCAAACCACCGGGGAGCTGTTTTTT. Encoded protein: CASCQTTGELFF.

This rearrangement joins TRBV6-6 to TRBJ1-2; TRBD1 is a possible D gene (6 bases). The length of the CDR3 is 13 residues. Germline assignment: CDR1 MNHNY and CDR2 SVGAGI (reference sequence). The V end was cut by 4 bases, the J end by 8 bases, with 14 bases between. CDR3 protein: CASSSRGSGGYTF. CDR3 coding DNA: TGTGCCAGCAGTTCCAGGGGTTCTGGAGGCTACACCTTC.

The chain is built from TRBV7-9 and TRBJ1-2; 9 bases map to TRBD1. The V segment lost 4 bases and the J segment 2 bases; nucleotides outside the gene matches: 5. The CDR3 spans 15 residues. CDR1 and CDR2 from the germline V gene are SEHNR and FQNEAQ (reference sequence). CDR3 DNA: TGTGCCAGCAGCTCGCTGGGGACAGGGAACTATGGCTACACCTTC. Protein sequence: CASSSLGTGNYGYTF.

The genes are TRBV5-4 and TRBJ2-7; no firm D call. Germline assignment: CDR1 SGHNT and CDR2 YYREEE (reference sequence). This CDR3 has 15 residues. With 4 bases removed from V and 2 bases from J, the gap between germline ends came to 16 bases. Written as DNA, the CDR3 is TGTGCCAGCAGCCAAGAAGACGCTTCAGCCTACGAGCAGTACTTC. Translated, it gives CASSQEDASAYEQYF.

The V gene is TRBV6-4, the J gene TRBJ2-1, with D tentatively TRBD2 (6 bases). The CDR3 sequence is 16 residues long. V lost 8 bases and J lost 4, with 21 bases in between. Germline V gives CDR1 MRHNA, CDR2 SNTAGT. CDR3 protein: CASSSAPTSPYNEQFF. DNA for the CDR3: TGTGCCAGCTCCTCGGCCCCGACTAGTCCGTACAATGAGCAGTTCTTC.

CDR3 protein: CASSVVGGRGEQFF. The CDR3 nucleotides are TGTGCCAGCAGCGTAGTGGGCGGAAGGGGTGAGCAGTTCTTC. The chain carries TRBV9 and TRBJ2-1, with D possibly TRBD1 on 5 matching bases. This CDR3 is 14 amino acids long. CDR1 SGDLS and CDR2 YYNGEE come from the germline V gene. Trimming left V 0 bases short and J 9 bases short, with 13 bases between.

This sequence joins TRBV6-1 and TRBJ1-4; no clear D gene. The germline CDR1 and CDR2 sequences are MNHNS and SASEGT. The CDR3 spans 14 residues. Trimming left V 3 bases short and J 7 bases short, with 12 bases between. CDR3 in DNA: TGTGCCAGCAGTGAGGCGGGTATCGGTGAAAAACTGTTTTTT. The encoded protein is CASSEAGIGEKLFF.

This chain links TRBV10-3 with TRBJ2-2, with D maybe TRBD1 (5 bases). The CDR3 extends over 14 amino acids. Germline values: CDR1 ENHRY, CDR2 SYGVKD. V dropped 7 bases and J dropped 2 bases, with 11 bases sitting between them. In DNA, the CDR3 is TGTGCCATCACCGCGGACACAAACACCGGGGAGCTGTTTTTT. It specifies CAITADTNTGELFF.

The V gene is TRBV19, the J gene TRBJ2-7; D might be TRBD2 (6 bases). This CDR3 contains 11 residues. The germline V gene has CDR1 LNHDA and CDR2 SQIVND (reference sequence). Trimming stripped 7 bases from V and 6 bases from J, with 10 bases between. The CDR3 DNA reads TGTGCCAGTAACGGGGGAGGCGAGCAGTACTTC. Translation gives CASNGGGEQYF.